The T cell receptor beta chain under discussion was sequenced for a study of T cell repertoires in cytomegalovirus infection. TCRdb re-derived calls from the reads in MiXCR, one entry per CDR3 protein. The sample includes about 900,000 distinct CDR3 sequences, around 31% of them seen just once. Note on this clonotype: What it binds is not known.

Trimming removed 5 bases from V and 2 bases from J, with 15 bases in between. This CDR3 has 15 amino acids. CDR1 and CDR2 from the germline V gene are SGHVT and SQSDAQ. This receptor was taken from a human donor in good health (CMV status not recorded). Some clones in this sample may be carry-over from other donors' samples. The chain carries TRBV7-4 and TRBJ2-5; D is undetermined. The sample in question was cultured CD8+ T cells from PBMCs, obtained from culture after CMV antigen stimulation. The CDR3 bases are TGTGCCAGCAGCCCACCCAGCAGGAGACAAGAGACCCAGTACTTC. This encodes CASSPPSRRQETQYF. The full variable domain, with the rest looked up from reference TRBV7-4 and TRBJ2-5, is GAGVSQSPRYKVAKRGRDVALRCDSISGHVTLYWYRQTLGQGSEVLTYSQSDAQRDKSGRPSGRFSAERPERSVSTLKIQRTEQGDSAVYLCASSPPSRRQETQYFGPGTRLLVL.